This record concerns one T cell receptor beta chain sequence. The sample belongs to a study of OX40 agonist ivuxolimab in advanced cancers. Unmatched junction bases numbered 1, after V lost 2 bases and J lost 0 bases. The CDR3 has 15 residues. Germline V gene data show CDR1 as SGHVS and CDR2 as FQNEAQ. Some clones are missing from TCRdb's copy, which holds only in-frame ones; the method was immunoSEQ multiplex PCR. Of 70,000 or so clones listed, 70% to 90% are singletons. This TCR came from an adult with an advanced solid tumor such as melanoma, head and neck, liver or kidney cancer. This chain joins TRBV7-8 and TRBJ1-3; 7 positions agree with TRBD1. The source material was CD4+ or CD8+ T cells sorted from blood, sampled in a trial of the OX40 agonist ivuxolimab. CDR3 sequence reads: CASSLRTGSGNTIYF. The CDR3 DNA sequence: TGTGCCAGCAGCTTACGGACAGGCTCTGGAAACACCATATATTTT.